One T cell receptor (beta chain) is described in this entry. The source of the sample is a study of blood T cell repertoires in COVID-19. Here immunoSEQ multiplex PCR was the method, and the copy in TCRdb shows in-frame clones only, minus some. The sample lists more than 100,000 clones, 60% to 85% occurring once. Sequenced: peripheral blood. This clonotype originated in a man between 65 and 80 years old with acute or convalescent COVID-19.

For the CDR3, the DNA is TGTGCCTGGAGTGTATACGGGGCCGGGGAGCTGTTTTTT. Translated: CAWSVYGAGELFF. This sequence joins TRBV30 and TRBJ2-2; tentatively, D is TRBD2 (5 bases). V shed 0 bases and J shed 6 bases, with 8 bases lying between them. Germline CDR1 is GTSNPN and CDR2 is SVGIG (reference sequence). The CDR3 is 13 amino acids.